The sequence of this T cell receptor (beta chain) was determined in a study of cytotoxic CD8 clonotypes in ibrutinib-treated CLL. Trimming removed 8 bases from V and 3 bases from J, with 14 bases in between. The CDR3 spans 13 residues. CDR1 and CDR2 (germline): MNHEY, SMNVEV (reference sequence). Method: immunoSEQ multiplex PCR; TCRdb's copy keeps in-frame clones and lacks some. The sample holds about 120,000 clones, approximately 56% seen once. The TCR originated in a human donor with chronic lymphocytic leukemia. The rearrangement links TRBV27 to TRBJ2-7; maybe TRBD2 (7 bases). The starting material was PBMCs, obtained after 24 months of ibrutinib treatment. The CDR3 DNA is TGTGCCAGCGTTTCGGGGGGCCACTACGAGCAGTACTTC. Translated, it gives CASVSGGHYEQYF.